This TCR beta chain was recovered during a study of OX40 agonist ivuxolimab in advanced cancers. Concerning the study at large: Ivuxolimab was an agonistic, fully human IgG2 monoclonal antibody directed against OX40 (CD134), a costimulatory receptor. Of the approximately 50 patients in dose escalation, some 20 had hepatocellular carcinoma, some 15 had melanoma, 9 had renal cell carcinoma and 9 had head and neck cancer. Three dose-escalation patients achieved partial responses, one with hepatocellular carcinoma and two with cutaneous melanoma. The paper describes the monotherapy dose-escalation part (N of about 54 patients) of the phase I trial of ivuxolimab. Patients were allowed to have had prior anti-PD-1, anti-PD-L1 or anti-CTLA-4 therapy, and approximately 37% of the dose-escalation patients had been treated with checkpoint inhibitors. The purpose of peripheral TCRbeta sequencing was to test whether ivuxolimab changed TCR sequence diversity and led to clonal T-cell expansion. Intravenous ivuxolimab was administered to patients every 2 weeks at six dose levels: 0.01, 0.1, 0.3, 1.5, 3 and 10 mg/kg. In the dose-escalation cohort, approximately 83% of patients were male, and the mean age was approximately 60 years with a range of about 23 to 79.

General findings and caveats noted by the study authors: Clonal expansion of both CD4+ and CD8+ blood T cells was observed from baseline to week 6 at doses 0.1 to 3.0 mg/kg. After ivuxolimab, expanded clones were on average more numerous among CD8+ T cells than among CD4+ T cells. Low levels of normalized T-cell clonal expansion were also seen in some patients who did not respond. The antigen specificity of the peripheral T cells that underwent clonal expansion was not determined. In partial responders in the 0.1-3.0 mg/kg groups, normalized peripheral clonal expansion was found to be among the lowest, especially among CD8+ T cells.

In regard to this clone: Its antigen remains undetermined. No per-base quality is available; no much larger clone lies one base away.

Patients with a history of autoimmune disease or receiving systemic immunosuppression were excluded from the trial. In every dose cohort, peripheral blood was drawn for TCR sequencing at baseline, cycle 4 day 1, and cycle 7 day 1. Samples came from an open-label, multicenter, first-in-human phase I dose-escalation trial of ivuxolimab. Adults with locally advanced or metastatic head and neck squamous cell, hepatocellular, melanoma or renal cell carcinoma were enrolled in the trial. Before TCR sequencing, CD4+ T cells and CD8+ T cells from peripheral blood were sorted into separate populations. Genomic DNA was isolated from the sorted cells so that the TCRbeta CDR3 region could be sequenced. The immunoSEQ Assay was used for sequencing of TCRbeta CDR3 regions. TCRdb carries this immuneACCESS record with in-frame sequences only. Its versions omit some clonotypes, under half of them owing to an unresolved V gene in the studies checked, with the rest unexplained. This sample gives about 80,000 clones in total; approximately 89% of them show up just once. Jointly, the top ten make up 0.15% to 0.2% of the sample.

The CDR3 runs 17 residues from the cysteine to the phenylalanine. Only the CDR3 DNA stays, 51 bases, in frame from base 1. Here V drops 0 bases and J drops 4 bases, and the junction holds 5 bases not matched to any gene. Via the germline V gene, CDR1 is ENHRY and CDR2 SYGVKD. The chain employs TRBV10-3 and TRBJ2-2, with 10 bases in between that match TRBD1. Sample: CD4+ or CD8+ T cells sorted from blood, taken in a trial of the OX40 agonist ivuxolimab. This receptor was taken from an adult with an advanced solid tumor such as melanoma, head and neck, liver or kidney cancer. The bases read TGTGCCATCAGTGAGTCGTCCGGGACAGGGGCCACCGGGGAGCTGTTTTTT. This codes for CAISESSGTGATGELFF.